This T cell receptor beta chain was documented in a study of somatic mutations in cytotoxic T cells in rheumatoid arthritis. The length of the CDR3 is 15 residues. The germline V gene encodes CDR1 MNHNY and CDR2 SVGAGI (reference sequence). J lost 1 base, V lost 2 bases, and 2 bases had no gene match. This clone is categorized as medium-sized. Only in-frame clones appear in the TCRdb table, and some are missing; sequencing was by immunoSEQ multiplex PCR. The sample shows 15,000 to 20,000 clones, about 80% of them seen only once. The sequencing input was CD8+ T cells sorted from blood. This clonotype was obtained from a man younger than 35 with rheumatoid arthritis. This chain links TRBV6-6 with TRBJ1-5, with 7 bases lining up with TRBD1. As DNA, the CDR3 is TGTGCCAGCAGTTACGGGACAGCCAGCAATCAGCCCCAGCATTTT. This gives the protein CASSYGTASNQPQHF.